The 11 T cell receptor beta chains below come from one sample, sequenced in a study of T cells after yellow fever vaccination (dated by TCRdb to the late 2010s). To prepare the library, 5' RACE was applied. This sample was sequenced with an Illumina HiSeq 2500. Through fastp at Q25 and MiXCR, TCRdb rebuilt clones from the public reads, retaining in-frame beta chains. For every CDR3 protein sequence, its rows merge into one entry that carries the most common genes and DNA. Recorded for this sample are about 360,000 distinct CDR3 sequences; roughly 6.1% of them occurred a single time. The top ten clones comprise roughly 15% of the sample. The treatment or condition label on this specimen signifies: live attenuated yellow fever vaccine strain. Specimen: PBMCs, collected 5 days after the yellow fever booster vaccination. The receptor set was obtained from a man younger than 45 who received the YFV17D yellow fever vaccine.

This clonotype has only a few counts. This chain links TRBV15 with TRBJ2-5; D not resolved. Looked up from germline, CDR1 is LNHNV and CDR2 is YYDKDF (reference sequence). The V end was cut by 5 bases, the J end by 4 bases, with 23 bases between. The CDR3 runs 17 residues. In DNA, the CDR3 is TGTGCCACCAGCGAGGCCGCACTTCTAATGTGGGGAGAGACCCAGTACTTC. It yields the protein CATSEAALLMWGETQYF.

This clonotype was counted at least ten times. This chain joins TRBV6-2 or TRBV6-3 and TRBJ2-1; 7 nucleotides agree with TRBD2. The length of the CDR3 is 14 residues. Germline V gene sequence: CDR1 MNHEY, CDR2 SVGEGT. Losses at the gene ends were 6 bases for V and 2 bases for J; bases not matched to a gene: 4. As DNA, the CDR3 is TGTGCCAGCAGCCAGGCGGGAGCCTACAATGAGCAGTTCTTC. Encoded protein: CASSQAGAYNEQFF.

CDR3 in DNA: TGTGCCAGCAGCTCCGATTGGAGCTCCTACGAGCAGTACTTC. It yields the protein CASSSDWSSYEQYF. The chain couples TRBV27 to TRBJ2-7; the D is unclear. The germline V and J ends were trimmed by 6 bases and 0 bases, with 12 bases remaining between them. The CDR3 runs 14 residues. The V gene's germline CDR1 is MNHEY and CDR2 SMNVEV (reference sequence).

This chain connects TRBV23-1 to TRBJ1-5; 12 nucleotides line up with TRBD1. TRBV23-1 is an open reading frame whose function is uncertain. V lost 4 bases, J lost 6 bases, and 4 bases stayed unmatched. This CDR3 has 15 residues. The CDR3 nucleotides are TGCGCCAGCAGTCGTCCGGGACAGGGGGCTCAGCCCCAGCATTTT. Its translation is CASSRPGQGAQPQHF.

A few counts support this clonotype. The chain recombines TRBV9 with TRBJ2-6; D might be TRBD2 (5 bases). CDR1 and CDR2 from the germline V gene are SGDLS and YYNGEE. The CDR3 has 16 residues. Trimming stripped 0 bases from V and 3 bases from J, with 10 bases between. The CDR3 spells CASSVGGRHGANVLTF. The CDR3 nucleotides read TGTGCCAGCAGCGTAGGCGGGCGGCATGGGGCCAACGTCCTGACTTTC.

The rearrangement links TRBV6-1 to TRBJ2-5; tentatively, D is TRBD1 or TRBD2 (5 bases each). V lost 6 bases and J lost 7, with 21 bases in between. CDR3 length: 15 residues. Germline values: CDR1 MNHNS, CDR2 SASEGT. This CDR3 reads CASSRTEVRVGTQYF. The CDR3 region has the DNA TGTGCCAGCAGCAGGACGGAGGTCAGGGTTGGGACCCAGTACTTC.

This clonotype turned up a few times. CDR3 residues: CASSIRTSGSQFF. In nucleotides, the CDR3 is TGTGCCAGCAGCATAAGGACTAGCGGGAGTCAGTTCTTC. J is TRBJ2-1 and V is TRBV5-6; 13 bases are a match to TRBD2. This CDR3 is built from 13 residues. The V gene's germline CDR1 is SGHDT and CDR2 YYEEEE. Trimming removed 4 bases from V and 13 bases from J; junction bases left unmatched: 5.

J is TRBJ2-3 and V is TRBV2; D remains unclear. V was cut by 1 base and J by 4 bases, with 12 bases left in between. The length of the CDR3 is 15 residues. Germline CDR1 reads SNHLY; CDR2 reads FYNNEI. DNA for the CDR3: TGTGCCAGCAGTGAAGGGGCTCTAAGCGCAGATACGCAGTATTTT. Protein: CASSEGALSADTQYF.

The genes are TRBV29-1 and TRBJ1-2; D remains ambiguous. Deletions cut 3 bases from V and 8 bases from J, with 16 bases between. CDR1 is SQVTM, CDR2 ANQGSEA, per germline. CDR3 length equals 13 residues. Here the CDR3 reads CSVDMGIRGGYTF. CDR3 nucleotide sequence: TGCAGCGTTGACATGGGGATCCGGGGAGGCTACACCTTC.

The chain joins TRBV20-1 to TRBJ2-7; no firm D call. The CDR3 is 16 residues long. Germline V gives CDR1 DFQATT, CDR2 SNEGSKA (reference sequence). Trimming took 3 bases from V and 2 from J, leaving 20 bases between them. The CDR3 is CSARRPAPGPTYEQYF. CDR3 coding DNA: TGCAGTGCTAGGCGGCCGGCCCCCGGGCCAACCTACGAGCAGTACTTC.

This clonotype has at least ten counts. The CDR3 loop reads CASSSIQETQYF. In nucleotides, the CDR3 is TGTGCCAGCAGCTCGATTCAAGAGACCCAGTACTTC. The V gene is TRBV7-9, the J gene TRBJ2-5; D uncertain. The CDR3 is 12 amino acids. With 4 bases removed from V and 2 bases from J, the gap between germline ends came to 5 bases. Germline V lookup: CDR1 SEHNR, CDR2 FQNEAQ (reference sequence). Supplemented by reference TRBV7-9 and TRBJ2-5, the full variable domain reads DTGVSQNPRHKITKRGQNVTFRCDPISEHNRLYWYRQTLGQGPEFLTYFQNEAQLEKSRLLSDRFSAERPKGSFSTLEIQRTEQGDSAMYLCASSSIQETQYFGPGTRLLVL.